This T cell receptor beta chain was profiled in a study of Graves' ophthalmopathy and Graves' hyperthyroidism. Investigators amplified TCR beta CDR3 regions from RNA transcripts. The workflow started with a first-round RT-PCR run with HTBI primers and then moved on to a second-round multiplex PCR. Using its own MiXCR run on the multiplex PCR reads, TCRdb lists one record per CDR3 protein. The sample lists 580,000 or so distinct CDR3 sequences; about two fifths were seen once. CDR1 and CDR2 from the germline V gene are SQVTM and ANQGSEA. V gave up 8 bases and J gave up 2 bases, with 12 bases separating them. CDR3 length equals 12 residues.

The V gene is TRBV29-1, the J gene TRBJ2-5; no firm D call. The sample comprised peripheral blood or thyroid tissue (not recorded which). The TCR sequence derives from an adult man with Graves' hyperthyroidism. The CDR3 region is CSSRRQQETQYF. For the CDR3, the DNA is TGCAGCTCACGTCGGCAACAAGAGACCCAGTACTTC.